The 23 T cell receptor beta chains below all came from one sample that was sequenced in a study of cytomegalovirus exposure and HLA in healthy donors. The primer mix had 60 Vbeta and 13 Jbeta primers. Some clones are missing from TCRdb's copy, which holds only in-frame ones; the method was immunoSEQ multiplex PCR. Altogether roughly 170,000 clones are present, under 90% being singletons, with the ten largest covering around 1.5%. The sequenced sample was PBMCs. The receptors come from a male donor in good health and CMV-seronegative.

The rearrangement uses TRBV4-3 and TRBJ2-3; TRBD1 matches 8 bases. Unmatched junction bases numbered 8, after V lost 1 base and J lost 8 bases. Germline CDR1 is LGHNA and CDR2 is YSLEER. The CDR3 is 15 amino acids. DNA of the CDR3: TGCGCCAGCAGCCAAGGGGCAGGGGGCGGAGGTACGCAGTATTTT. Translation gives CASSQGAGGGGTQYF.

The chain links TRBV18 to TRBJ2-1; 12 nucleotides line up with TRBD2. V shed 6 bases and J 6 bases; nucleotides not matched to a gene: 6. Germline loops: CDR1 KGHSH, CDR2 LQKENI. The CDR3 has 15 residues. Written as DNA, the CDR3 is TGTGCCAGCTCGCGACTAGCGGGAGCACCCAATGAGCAGTTCTTC. This sequence encodes CASSRLAGAPNEQFF.

This clone was counted between two and nine times. The J gene is TRBJ1-1, the V gene TRBV27, with D uncertain. Per germline, CDR1 MNHEY and CDR2 SMNVEV (reference sequence). V gave up 8 bases and J gave up 0 bases, with 10 bases separating them. The CDR3 has 13 residues. CDR3 nucleotide sequence: TGTGCCAGCTTCAGAGGCATGAACACTGAAGCTTTCTTT. It is translated as CASFRGMNTEAFF.

This clone came up once. The chain joins TRBV23-1 to TRBJ2-3; unclear D gene. TRBV23-1 is sorted into the ORF group, with uncertain function. V was cut by 2 bases and J by 0 bases, with 12 bases left in between. This CDR3 comprises 16 residues. CDR3 in DNA: TGCGCCAGCAGTCAACCGCACAGTAAAAGCACAGATACGCAGTATTTT. It specifies CASSQPHSKSTDTQYF.

The table lists this clone with a count of one. The chain has TRBV6-1 and TRBJ2-1; a possible D gene is TRBD1 (5 bases). There are 18 residues in the CDR3. Deletions cut 1 base from V and 7 bases from J, with 23 bases between. Germline CDR1 MNHNS, CDR2 SASEGT. The CDR3, as DNA: TGTGCCAGCAGTGAAGAGGGGTTACAGGTATTGAGGTTTAATGAGCAGTTCTTC. Its protein product is CASSEEGLQVLRFNEQFF.

This chain joins TRBV27 and TRBJ1-5; unclear D gene. This CDR3 has 14 residues. CDR1 MNHEY and CDR2 SMNVEV come from the germline V gene (reference sequence). The V and J ends lost 6 bases and 2 bases respectively, with 11 bases between them. This CDR3 is CASRLGGGNQPQHF. The DNA of the CDR3 is TGTGCCAGCAGGCTAGGCGGAGGCAATCAGCCCCAGCATTTT.

V and J are TRBV29-1 and TRBJ1-5, with 11 positions matching TRBD1. This CDR3 comprises 16 residues. Germline V gives CDR1 SQVTM, CDR2 ANQGSEA. Trimming at V came to 1 base and at J to 3 bases, leaving 5 bases not matched to a gene. CDR3 residues: CSVEGEDRGLNQPQHF. The CDR3 DNA reads TGCAGCGTTGAAGGAGAGGACAGGGGGCTCAATCAGCCCCAGCATTTT.

The chain is built from TRBV27 and TRBJ2-5; the match to TRBD2 covers 11 bases. With V trimmed by 6 bases and J by 2 bases, 8 bases remained unmatched. The length of the CDR3 is 16 residues. Germline-derived CDR1 and CDR2 are MNHEY and SMNVEV (reference sequence). The CDR3 sequence: CASSTSGTSGQETQYF. The CDR3 coding sequence is TGTGCCAGCAGCACTTCCGGGACTAGCGGACAAGAGACCCAGTACTTC.

The CDR3 DNA is TGTGCCAGCCAAGACAGTAACTATGGCTACACCTTC. The encoded protein is CASQDSNYGYTF. The genes are TRBV6-6 and TRBJ1-2, with D possibly matching TRBD1 (5 bases). Germline loops: CDR1 MNHNY, CDR2 SVGAGI (reference sequence). This CDR3 spans 12 amino acids. The V end was cut by 8 bases, the J end by 1 base, with 8 bases between.

The rearrangement joins TRBV4-1 to TRBJ2-1, with TRBD1 as a possible D gene (6 bases). V dropped 5 bases and J dropped 9 bases, with 11 bases sitting between them. This CDR3 has 12 residues. Germline assignment: CDR1 MGHRA and CDR2 YSYEKL. The CDR3 loop is CASSLAGAEQFF. CDR3 coding DNA: TGCGCCAGCAGCTTAGCAGGGGCTGAGCAGTTCTTC.

This chain uses TRBV5-1 with TRBJ2-7; 10 nucleotides agree with TRBD1. The J segment lost 3 bases and the V segment lost 4 bases, leaving 4 bases of the junction unmatched. Germline CDR1 reads SGHRS; CDR2 reads YFSETQ. The CDR3 length is 14 residues. CDR3 nucleotide sequence: TGCGCCAGCAGCCCTGGACAGGGGGGCTACGAGCAGTACTTC. Its protein product is CASSPGQGGYEQYF.

This clone was seen only a few times. The chain couples TRBV6-6 to TRBJ1-1, with TRBD1 matching over 7 bases. The CDR3 runs 16 residues. CDR1 MNHNY and CDR2 SVGAGI come from the germline V gene (reference sequence). The trim removed 6 bases at V and 1 base at J, leaving 11 bases unmatched. CDR3 sequence: CASRPMRTGENTEAFF. CDR3 coding DNA: TGTGCCAGCAGACCTATGAGGACAGGAGAGAACACTGAAGCTTTCTTT.

About this clone: One end of the junction is discordant with germline, which a read error may explain. The genes are TRBV28 and TRBJ2-1; 8 positions agree with TRBD1. CDR1 and CDR2 (germline): MDHEN, SYDVKM. The CDR3 totals 16 residues. The CDR3: CASSTLGAGGYNAQFF. The DNA of the CDR3 is TGTGCCAGCAGCACGCTGGGTGCAGGGGGCTACAATGCGCAGTTCTTC. Drawing the rest from reference TRBV28 and TRBJ2-1, the complete variable domain is DVKVTQSSRYLVKRTGEKVFLECVQDMDHENMFWYRQDPGLGLRLIYFSYDVKMKEKGDIPEGYSVSREKKERFSLILESASTNQTSMYLCASSTLGAGGYNAQFFGPGTRLTVL.

This chain joins TRBV14 and TRBJ2-2; 8 nucleotides line up with TRBD1. Germline V lookup: CDR1 SGHDN, CDR2 FVKESK. This CDR3 has 16 residues. The V segment lost 3 bases and the J segment 5 bases; nucleotides outside the gene matches: 8. This chain's CDR3 is CASSQRTGFGTGELFF. The CDR3 nucleotides read TGTGCCAGCAGCCAGAGGACAGGGTTTGGGACCGGGGAGCTGTTTTTT.

The V gene is TRBV19, the J gene TRBJ1-2, with 8 bases lining up with TRBD1. Germline values: CDR1 LNHDA, CDR2 SQIVND (reference sequence). This CDR3 has 17 residues. The trim removed 7 bases at V and 3 bases at J, leaving 16 bases unmatched. The CDR3, as DNA: TGTGCCAGTAATTCAGTCCCCGGACAGGGTAAATACTATGGCTACACCTTC. It codes for CASNSVPGQGKYYGYTF. The full variable domain, its missing parts supplied by reference TRBV19 and TRBJ1-2, is DGGITQSPKYLFRKEGQNVTLSCEQNLNHDAMYWYRQDPGQGLRLIYYSQIVNDFQKGDIAEGYSVSREKKESFPLTVTSAQKNPTAFYLCASNSVPGQGKYYGYTFGSGTRLTVV.

V and J are TRBV28 and TRBJ2-2; 7 bases are shared with TRBD1. The CDR3 spans 13 residues. Unmatched junction bases numbered 2, after V lost 10 bases and J lost 0 bases. Germline V lookup: CDR1 MDHEN, CDR2 SYDVKM. CDR3 amino acids: CAITGANTGELFF. The CDR3 DNA is TGTGCCATCACAGGGGCGAACACCGGGGAGCTGTTTTTT. The whole variable domain, remainder taken from reference TRBV28 and TRBJ2-2, is DVKVTQSSRYLVKRTGEKVFLECVQDMDHENMFWYRQDPGLGLRLIYFSYDVKMKEKGDIPEGYSVSREKKERFSLILESASTNQTSMYLCAITGANTGELFFGEGSRLTVL.

V usage is TRBV28 and J usage is TRBJ1-2, with a weak D call TRBD1 (6 bases). The CDR3 contains 12 residues. V lost 4 bases, J lost 5 bases, and 8 bases lay in between. Per germline, CDR1 MDHEN and CDR2 SYDVKM. For the CDR3, the DNA is TGTGCCAGCAGTTCAACAGGGTATGGCTACACCTTC. This translates into CASSSTGYGYTF.

This chain uses TRBV27 with TRBJ2-7; D not certain. The CDR3 spans 15 residues. The germline CDR1 and CDR2 sequences are MNHEY and SMNVEV (reference sequence). Between the trimmed V and J ends, which lost 0 bases and 3 bases, there was a span of 12 bases. The CDR3 spells CASSLSRNIHYEQYF. The CDR3 DNA sequence: TGTGCCAGCAGTTTATCCAGGAATATTCACTACGAGCAGTACTTC.

The genes are TRBV6-4 and TRBJ2-1, with D hard to call. The CDR3 is 15 residues long. The V and J ends lost 5 bases and 0 bases respectively, with 11 bases between them. Germline V gene lookup returns CDR1 MRHNA and CDR2 SNTAGT. The CDR3 DNA follows: TGTGCCAGCAGTCCCAGCCGGAGCTCCTACAATGAGCAGTTCTTC. This translates into CASSPSRSSYNEQFF.

The chain employs TRBV18 and TRBJ1-6; 9 bases are a match to TRBD1. CDR1 and CDR2 from the germline V gene are KGHSH and LQKENI. This CDR3 region has 17 residues. The junction had 7 bases not matched to a gene; V was cut back by 1 base and J by 6 bases. Here the CDR3 DNA reads TGTGCCAGCTCACCACAACTGCAGACAGGGGGTAATTCACCCCTCCACTTT. Translation: CASSPQLQTGGNSPLHF.

The DNA of the CDR3 is TGTGCCAGCAGTTTGCGGGCCCGGAGGTTCTACGAGCAGTACTTC. It specifies CASSLRARRFYEQYF. This chain uses TRBV28 with TRBJ2-7; TRBD2 is a possible D gene (5 bases). This CDR3 region has 15 residues. V lost 3 bases and J lost 3, with 15 bases in between. Germline-derived CDR1 and CDR2 are MDHEN and SYDVKM.

The chain is built from TRBV28 and TRBJ2-7, with TRBD2 as a possible D gene (6 bases). This CDR3 is 15 amino acids long. V was shortened by 6 bases and J by 9 bases, with 24 bases between the two germline ends. Germline V gene lookup returns CDR1 MDHEN and CDR2 SYDVKM. CDR3 residues: CASSGGDWSSCGQYF. CDR3 DNA sequence: TGTGCCAGCAGCGGAGGGGACTGGTCTTCTTGCGGGCAGTACTTC.

V and J are TRBV30 and TRBJ1-6; D uncertain. This CDR3 has 16 amino acids. Looked up from germline, CDR1 is GTSNPN and CDR2 is SVGIG (reference sequence). V was cut by 0 bases and J by 0 bases, with 9 bases left in between. CDR3 amino acids: CAWSVWGDSYNSPLHF. CDR3 DNA: TGTGCCTGGAGTGTTTGGGGAGACTCCTATAATTCACCCCTCCACTTT. Variable domain in full (rest from reference TRBV30 and TRBJ1-6): SQTIHQWPATLVQPVGSPLSLECTVEGTSNPNLYWYRQAAGRGLQLLFYSVGIGQISSEVPQNLSASRPQDRQFILSSKKLLLSDSGFYLCAWSVWGDSYNSPLHFGNGTRLTVT.